This entry describes one TCR beta chain. Its antigen is not identified. Treatment defined: oral pan-JAK inhibitor, 5-10 mg twice daily. The sample originates from a study of CD8+ T cells in alopecia areata. The sequencing template was cDNA reverse transcribed from extracted RNA. TCRdb keeps only in-frame clones here, not all; method: immunoSEQ multiplex PCR. This table holds roughly 99,000 clones, 84% found once. Overall study results and limits: Only one nonresponder was present, which leaves the link between baseline CD8+ expansion and response uncertain. Within the top 100, expanded CD8+ clones significantly decreased with tofacitinib, as did scalp clonality. Sequencing of scalp samples also captures resident alphabeta T cells of normal skin. Across lesional scalp, and particularly alopecia totalis/universalis, clonality surpassed that of normal scalp.

This clonotype originated in a human donor with alopecia areata. Material: CD8+ T cells sorted from blood, obtained at week 24, from a patient treated with tofacitinib.

In nucleotides, the CDR3 is TGCAGCGTTAGCGGGGCTAATGAGCAGTTCTTC. As protein: CSVSGANEQFF. The J gene is TRBJ2-1, the V gene TRBV29-1; TRBD2 matches at 7 bases. J was trimmed by 7 bases and V by 5 bases; bases with no gene match: 2. This CDR3 contains 11 residues. CDR1 is SQVTM, CDR2 ANQGSEA, per germline.